Below are 27 T cell receptor beta chains sequenced from a single sample in a study of shared clonotypes between healthy human individuals. Libraries were prepared by immunoSEQ multiplex PCR; TCRdb keeps only in-frame clonotypes and omits some of them. Of hundreds of thousands of clones in the sample, 70% to 80% were seen once. Sample: PBMCs. All receptors derive from a woman aged 35 to 49 in good health. Some clones in this sample may be carry-over from other donors' samples.

The chain couples TRBV10-1 to TRBJ2-3; D is possibly TRBD1 or TRBD2 (5 bases each). Looked up from germline, CDR1 is WNHNN and CDR2 is SYGVQD (reference sequence). V was trimmed by 5 bases and J by 4 bases, leaving 10 bases between them. The CDR3 contains 13 residues. The CDR3 loop is CASSHQGPDTQYF. The DNA for the CDR3 is TGCGCCAGCAGTCACCAGGGACCAGATACGCAGTATTTT.

This clone was seen more than once but under ten times. The chain couples TRBV19 to TRBJ1-5; unclear D gene. Germline V lookup: CDR1 LNHDA, CDR2 SQIVND (reference sequence). The length of the CDR3 is 13 residues. V was shortened by 5 bases and J by 3 bases, with 8 bases between the two germline ends. CDR3 sequence (DNA): TGTGCCAGTAGTCGCTACAACAATCAGCCCCAGCATTTT. Its protein is CASSRYNNQPQHF.

The chain joins TRBV9 to TRBJ2-3; 13 bases fit TRBD2. V dropped 3 bases and J dropped 5; count of bases not matched to a gene: 9. Per the germline V gene, CDR1 is SGDLS and CDR2 is YYNGEE. The CDR3 totals 17 residues. The CDR3, as DNA: TGTGCCAGCAGCGAAGGCAGACTAGCGGGAGGTAGAGATACGCAGTATTTT. Translating gives CASSEGRLAGGRDTQYF.

The J gene is TRBJ2-3, the V gene TRBV5-4; possible D gene TRBD2, 5 bases. CDR3 length: 14 amino acids. The germline V and J ends were trimmed by 0 bases and 3 bases, with 8 bases remaining between them. From germline, CDR1 is SGHNT and CDR2 YYREEE (reference sequence). The DNA for the CDR3 is TGTGCCAGCAGCTTGGACACGGGAACAGATACGCAGTATTTT. Its translation: CASSLDTGTDTQYF. The full variable domain, its missing parts supplied by reference TRBV5-4 and TRBJ2-3, is ETGVTQSPTHLIKTRGQQVTLRCSSQSGHNTVSWYQQALGQGPQFIFQYYREEENGRGNFPPRFSGLQFPNYSSELNVNALELDDSALYLCASSLDTGTDTQYFGPGTRLTVL.

To note about this clone: The junction departs from germline at one end; a sequencing error may be responsible. The V gene is TRBV7-9, the J gene TRBJ2-1; maybe TRBD1 (5 bases). Germline V gene lookup returns CDR1 SEHNR and CDR2 FQNEAQ (reference sequence). The CDR3 has 14 residues. CDR3 DNA sequence: TGTGCCAGCACCTTAGGGGCGATTAACAATGAGCAGTTCTTC. Protein product: CASTLGAINNEQFF.

The chain links TRBV6-5 to TRBJ1-5; the match to TRBD1 covers 8 bases. Germline CDR1 is MNHEY and CDR2 is SVGAGI. Losses at the gene ends were 7 bases for V and 2 bases for J; bases not matched to a gene: 4. This CDR3 is built from 14 residues. CDR3 sequence: CASMPGQGNQPQHF. The CDR3 nucleotides are TGTGCCAGCATGCCGGGACAGGGCAATCAGCCCCAGCATTTT.

This chain joins TRBV7-8 and TRBJ2-3; TRBD2 matches 7 bases. The CDR3 has 13 residues. Germline CDR1 SGHVS, CDR2 FQNEAQ. The J segment lost 6 bases and the V segment lost 5 bases, leaving 5 bases of the junction unmatched. The CDR3 is CASSPIGRDTQYF. The CDR3 coding sequence is TGTGCCAGCAGCCCAATCGGGAGGGATACGCAGTATTTT. Looking up the rest from reference TRBV7-8 and TRBJ2-3 gives the full variable domain: GAGVSQSPRYKVAKRGQDVALRCDPISGHVSLFWYQQALGQGPEFLTYFQNEAQLDKSGLPSDRFFAERPEGSVSTLKIQRTQQEDSAVYLCASSPIGRDTQYFGPGTRLTVL.

V is TRBV19 and J is TRBJ2-2; D may match TRBD1 or TRBD2 (6 bases each). Between the trimmed V and J ends, which lost 3 bases and 4 bases, there was a span of 15 bases. The CDR3 spans 16 residues. Germline CDR1 and CDR2: LNHDA and SQIVND (reference sequence). The CDR3 DNA reads TGTGCCAGTAGTATTATCGGGGGCCAAAGCACCGGGGAGCTGTTTTTT. Amino acid sequence: CASSIIGGQSTGELFF.

The V gene is TRBV28, the J gene TRBJ2-7, with D perhaps TRBD1 (6 bases). Trimming took off 7 bases at V and 6 bases at J, with 13 bases between the two ends. The CDR3 sequence is 12 residues long. CDR1 MDHEN and CDR2 SYDVKM come from the germline V gene. The DNA for the CDR3 is TGTGCCAGCAAGTCCCAGGGGAGCGAGCAGTACTTC. This gives the protein CASKSQGSEQYF.

The V and J genes are TRBV30 and TRBJ1-1, with D perhaps matching TRBD1 (5 bases). The CDR3 extends over 13 amino acids. Germline-derived CDR1 and CDR2 are GTSNPN and SVGIG (reference sequence). The V and J ends lost 2 bases and 0 bases respectively, with 7 bases between them. CDR3 DNA sequence: TGTGCCTGGAGTCGACAGTTGAACACTGAAGCTTTCTTT. Encoded protein: CAWSRQLNTEAFF.

Note on this clone: Other DNA sequences in the sample encode the same CDR3. For the CDR3, the DNA is TGCGCCAGCAGCTTGGCGGGCCCGAATAGCAATCAGCCCCAGCATTTT. It yields the protein CASSLAGPNSNQPQHF. The chain links TRBV5-1 to TRBJ1-5; D gene uncertain. The germline V gene has CDR1 SGHRS and CDR2 YFSETQ. The CDR3 consists of 16 residues. Trimming took 0 bases from V and 0 from J, leaving 10 bases between them.

The rearrangement uses TRBV5-1 and TRBJ1-1; perhaps TRBD1 as D (5 bases). The CDR3 length is 14 residues. Germline V gives CDR1 SGHRS, CDR2 YFSETQ. The V and J ends lost 5 bases and 7 bases respectively, with 18 bases between them. The CDR3 region is CASRQDTANGEAFF. The CDR3 nucleotides read TGCGCCAGCAGACAGGACACCGCGAATGGTGAAGCTTTCTTT. Supplemented by reference TRBV5-1 and TRBJ1-1, the full variable domain reads KAGVTQTPRYLIKTRGQQVTLSCSPISGHRSVSWYQQTPGQGLQFLFEYFSETQRNKGNFPGRFSGRQFSNSRSEMNVSTLELGDSALYLCASRQDTANGEAFFGQGTRLTVV.

This chain uses TRBV6-6 with TRBJ2-3; D is perhaps TRBD1 (6 bases). The CDR3 length is 16 residues. V was clipped by 6 bases and J by 0 bases, with 16 bases between them. Germline values: CDR1 MNHNY, CDR2 SVGAGI (reference sequence). The CDR3 DNA follows: TGTGCCAGCAGCCCCGGGACACACTCTAGCACAGATACGCAGTATTTT. Its translation: CASSPGTHSSTDTQYF.

This chain uses TRBV19 with TRBJ2-1; a possible D gene is TRBD1 (6 bases). Trimming stripped 7 bases from V and 4 bases from J, with 14 bases between. The CDR3 has 14 residues. Per the germline V gene, CDR1 is LNHDA and CDR2 is SQIVND (reference sequence). CDR3 protein: CASKPGTQYNEQFF. The DNA for the CDR3 is TGTGCCAGTAAACCCGGGACACAATACAATGAGCAGTTCTTC.

The chain combines TRBV7-3 with TRBJ2-2, with D possibly matching TRBD2 (5 bases). Trimming pared 4 bases from V and 1 base from J, leaving 13 bases between. CDR3 size: 16 residues. Germline CDR1 SGHTA, CDR2 FQGTGA. CDR3 in amino acids: CASSSGVRGNTGELFF. CDR3 DNA: TGTGCCAGCAGCTCCGGGGTTCGAGGGAACACCGGGGAGCTGTTTTTT.

A few counts support this clone. V and J are TRBV6-6 and TRBJ2-5; no clear D gene. The J call may be in error: the DNA end matches TRBJ2-7 better. This CDR3 region has 14 residues. Germline values: CDR1 MNHNY, CDR2 SVGAGI (reference sequence). The CDR3 loop reads CASSYSDGSYEQYF. The CDR3 DNA reads as TGTGCCAGCAGTTACTCGGACGGTTCCTACGAGCAGTACTTC.

This sequence joins TRBV11-2 and TRBJ2-3, with D tentatively TRBD1 (5 bases). This CDR3 region has 13 residues. CDR1 and CDR2 from the germline V gene are SGHAT and FQNNGV. V lost 0 bases and J 5 bases, leaving 6 bases between the germline ends. CDR3 in DNA: TGTGCCAGCAGCTTAGATCAGGGAGATACGCAGTATTTT. Amino acid sequence: CASSLDQGDTQYF.

The chain uses TRBV27 and TRBJ2-5; tentative D call: TRBD1 (5 bases). Between the trimmed V and J ends, which lost 5 bases and 5 bases, there was a span of 12 bases. The CDR3 extends over 13 amino acids. Germline loops: CDR1 MNHEY, CDR2 SMNVEV (reference sequence). The CDR3 loop is CASSPREGETQYF. CDR3 in DNA: TGTGCCAGCAGTCCCAGGGAAGGGGAGACCCAGTACTTC.

The DNA of the CDR3 is TGCGCCAGCAGTGAGTCGATTGGGGCGAAGGATACGCAGTATTTT. This encodes CASSESIGAKDTQYF. The chain combines TRBV10-2 with TRBJ2-3, with D possibly matching TRBD1 (5 bases). The germline CDR1 and CDR2 sequences are WSHSY and SAAADI. Trimming cost V 0 bases and J 6 bases, with 13 bases left between them. The length of the CDR3 is 15 residues.

The chain recombines TRBV7-2 with TRBJ2-1, with D possibly TRBD2 on 5 matching bases. The V gene lost 0 bases and the J gene lost 5 bases, with 11 bases spanning the gap. In germline, CDR1 is SGHTA, CDR2 FQGNSA. The CDR3 totals 15 residues. The CDR3 loop is CASSLAQWRDNEQFF. DNA of the CDR3: TGTGCCAGCAGCTTAGCGCAGTGGCGGGACAATGAGCAGTTCTTC.

Remarks on this clone: A clone one base away is much larger, so this may be a read error. The J gene is TRBJ2-1, the V gene TRBV28, with 10 bases identical to TRBD2. CDR1 is MDHEN and CDR2 is SYDVKM in the germline V gene. The CDR3 extends over 14 amino acids. The V and J ends lost 6 bases and 3 bases, in that order; junction bases with no gene match: 2. CDR3 residues: CASRPSGSYNEQFF. Here the CDR3 DNA reads TGTGCCAGCAGACCTAGCGGGAGCTACAATGAGCAGTTCTTC.

V is TRBV18 and J is TRBJ1-1; D is undetermined. The V gene lost 5 bases and the J gene lost 4 bases, with 11 bases spanning the gap. The CDR3 sequence is 13 residues long. The germline V gene has CDR1 KGHSH and CDR2 LQKENI. In DNA, the CDR3 is TGTGCCAGCTCATCCTACGGACGCACTGAAGCTTTCTTT. Amino acids: CASSSYGRTEAFF.

The rearrangement joins TRBV28 to TRBJ2-7; 9 nucleotides align to TRBD2. CDR3 length equals 12 residues. Germline loops: CDR1 MDHEN, CDR2 SYDVKM. Germline trimming cut 8 bases from V and 6 bases from J; bases unmatched to any gene: 5. CDR3 DNA: TGTGCCAGCGGAATAGCGGGAGCCGAGCAGTACTTC. It translates to CASGIAGAEQYF.

A remark on this clone: A single base separates this from a much larger clone, so it may be a read error. At the DNA level, this CDR3 is encoded by other sequences in the same sample as well. This chain connects TRBV5-1 to TRBJ1-5; weak D call: TRBD1 (6 bases). V was cut by 0 bases and J by 4 bases, with 8 bases left in between. Germline CDR1 SGHRS, CDR2 YFSETQ. The CDR3 is 14 residues long. In nucleotides, the CDR3 is TGCGCCAGCAGCTTGGTAGGGGGGAATCAGCCCCAGCATTTT. This codes for CASSLVGGNQPQHF.

The chain couples TRBV6-1 to TRBJ2-3; 10 positions match TRBD2. Germline V gene lookup returns CDR1 MNHNS and CDR2 SASEGT. The trim removed 8 bases at V and 4 bases at J, leaving 6 bases unmatched. This CDR3 is 14 amino acids long. DNA for the CDR3: TGTGCCAGCCTAGCGGGAGATGTCGCAGATACGCAGTATTTT. Translating it yields CASLAGDVADTQYF.

With respect to this clone: The sample holds other DNA sequences that translate to the same CDR3. The chain links TRBV30 to TRBJ1-4; a possible D gene is TRBD1 (5 bases). This CDR3 is built from 14 residues. Trimming pared 0 bases from V and 7 bases from J, leaving 12 bases between. Germline CDR1 and CDR2: GTSNPN and SVGIG (reference sequence). This CDR3 is CAWSVGGDGEKLFF. CDR3 coding DNA: TGTGCCTGGAGTGTCGGAGGGGATGGTGAAAAACTGTTTTTT.

The V gene is TRBV25-1, the J gene TRBJ2-7, with D hard to call. The CDR3 is 14 amino acids. The V gene lost 3 bases and the J gene lost 6 bases, with 15 bases spanning the gap. The germline gives CDR1 MGHDK, CDR2 SYGVNS. The CDR3 nucleotides read TGTGCCAGCAGTGATTCTCGCTACCTATCCGAGCAGTACTTC. Translating gives CASSDSRYLSEQYF.